This T cell receptor beta chain emerged from a study of human T cells and chemical hapten exposure. About the study: Slight volume differences across pooled libraries mainly accounted for varying per-sample TCR yields.

The CDR3 contains 15 residues. Germline CDR1 and CDR2: KGHSH and LQKENI. Trimming removed 3 bases from V and 5 bases from J; junction bases left unmatched: 3. Within the library, unique molecular identifiers were attached to each individual cDNA molecule. One entry per CDR3 protein results from TCRdb running MiXCR on the RACE reads. The repertoire holds fewer than 70,000 distinct CDR3 sequences, with 9.5% to 12% as singletons. Stated time point: pre-sensitization, week 0. The treatment here: therapeutic diphenylcyclopropenone sensitization with weekly scalp DPC. Overall study results and limits: Each of the donors had alopecia, so their immune responses may not resemble those of healthy people. Against controls, expanded TCRs gave rise to significantly more large CDR3 similarity clusters.

This clonotype was detected many times. The antigen is undetermined. This specimen was whole blood, taken in connection with sensitization to the hapten diphenylcyclopropenone (DPC). This rearrangement joins TRBV18 to TRBJ1-6; 8 nucleotides line up with TRBD1. The TCR was taken from a woman aged 45-65 years with alopecia areata. Some clones in this sample may be carry-over from other donors' samples. The CDR3 DNA reads as TGTGCCAGCTCACCGTTGGACAGGGATAATTCACCCCTCCACTTT. Protein product: CASSPLDRDNSPLHF.